This TCR beta chain was recorded in a study of human T cells and chemical hapten exposure. Findings and caveats of the study: With patch test score, the counts of PT1 expanded TCRs showed a positive correlation.

The library tagged each cDNA molecule with unique molecular identifiers. TCRdb redid the calling of the RACE reads with MiXCR, one entry per CDR3 protein. The table lists some 190,000 distinct CDR3 sequences, around 20% of them singletons, with about 6.7% in the top ten. This clonotype appeared a few times. The antigen remains undetermined. As to time point: patch test 1, 2 weeks after DPC sensitization. The treatment was: therapeutic diphenylcyclopropenone sensitization with weekly scalp DPC. Every donor had alopecia and was 18 to 70 years old; all were suitable for DPC. Unfractionated whole blood was the source of the extracted total RNA. This CDR3 comprises 16 residues. Per germline, CDR1 SGDLS and CDR2 YYNGEE. With 2 bases clipped from V and 6 bases from J, the junction kept 10 bases outside the gene matches.

This chain links TRBV9 with TRBJ2-1; 8 bases map to TRBD2. This TCR was recovered from a woman in her fifties or sixties with alopecia areata. Some clones in this sample may be carry-over from other donors' samples. Sequencing was performed on whole blood, taken in connection with sensitization to the hapten diphenylcyclopropenone (DPC). CDR3 protein: CASSVTSGRSINEQFF. As DNA, the CDR3 is TGTGCCAGCAGCGTTACGAGCGGGAGAAGTATCAATGAGCAGTTCTTC.